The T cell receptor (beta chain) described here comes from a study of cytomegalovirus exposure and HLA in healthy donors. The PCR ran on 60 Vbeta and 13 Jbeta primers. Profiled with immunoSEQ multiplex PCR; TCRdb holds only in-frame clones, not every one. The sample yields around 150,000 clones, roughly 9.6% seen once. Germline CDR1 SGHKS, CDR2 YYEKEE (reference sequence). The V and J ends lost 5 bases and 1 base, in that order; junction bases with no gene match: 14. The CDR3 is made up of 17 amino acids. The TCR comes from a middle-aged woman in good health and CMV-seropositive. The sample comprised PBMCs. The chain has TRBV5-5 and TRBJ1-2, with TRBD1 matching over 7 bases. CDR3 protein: CASSQVAPQGINYGYTF. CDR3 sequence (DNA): TGTGCCAGCAGTCAAGTGGCACCACAGGGGATTAACTATGGCTACACCTTC.